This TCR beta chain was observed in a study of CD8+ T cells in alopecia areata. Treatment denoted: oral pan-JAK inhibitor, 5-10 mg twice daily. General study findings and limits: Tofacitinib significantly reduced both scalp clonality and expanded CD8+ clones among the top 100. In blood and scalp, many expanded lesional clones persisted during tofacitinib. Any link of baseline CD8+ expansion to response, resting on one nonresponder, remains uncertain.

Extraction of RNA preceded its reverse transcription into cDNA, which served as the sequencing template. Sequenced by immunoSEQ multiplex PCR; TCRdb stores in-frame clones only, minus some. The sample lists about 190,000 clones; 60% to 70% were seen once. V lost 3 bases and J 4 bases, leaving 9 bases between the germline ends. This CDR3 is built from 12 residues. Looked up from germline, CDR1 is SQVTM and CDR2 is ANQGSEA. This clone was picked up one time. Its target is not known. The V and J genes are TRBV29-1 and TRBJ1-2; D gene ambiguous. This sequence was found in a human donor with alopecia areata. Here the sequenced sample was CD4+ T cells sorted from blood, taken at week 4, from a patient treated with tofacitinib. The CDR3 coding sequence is TGCAGCGTTGAGCCCGATGTCTATGGCTACACCTTC. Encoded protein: CSVEPDVYGYTF.